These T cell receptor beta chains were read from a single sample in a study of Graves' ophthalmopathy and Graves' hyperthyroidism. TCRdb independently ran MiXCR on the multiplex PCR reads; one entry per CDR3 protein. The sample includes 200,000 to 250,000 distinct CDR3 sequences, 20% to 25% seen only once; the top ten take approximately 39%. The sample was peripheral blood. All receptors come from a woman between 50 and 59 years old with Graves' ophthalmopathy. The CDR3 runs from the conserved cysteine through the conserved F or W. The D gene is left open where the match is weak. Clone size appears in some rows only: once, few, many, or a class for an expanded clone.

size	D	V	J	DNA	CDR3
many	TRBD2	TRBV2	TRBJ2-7	TGTGCCAGCAGTGTTCCAACTAGCGGGAGAAACAACGAGCAGTACTTC	CASSVPTSGRNNEQYF
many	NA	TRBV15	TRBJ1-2	TGTGCCACCAGCATAGGGAGTTTTGGCTACACCTTC	CATSIGSFGYTF
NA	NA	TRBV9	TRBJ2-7	TGTGCCAGCAGCAGACAGGGGGGAGCGGGAGTCTACGAGCAGTACTTC	CASSRQGGAGVYEQYF
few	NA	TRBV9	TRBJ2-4	TGTGCCAGCATCTCAGCGATGGGAGAAAACATTCAGTACTTC	CASISAMGENIQYF
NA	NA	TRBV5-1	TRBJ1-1	TGCGCCAGCAGCGTGCAGGGCGGCGGCACTGAAGCTTTCTTT	CASSVQGGGTEAFF
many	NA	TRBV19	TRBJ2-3	TGTGCCAGTAGTATTTGGGGTGCAGATACGCAGTATTTT	CASSIWGADTQYF
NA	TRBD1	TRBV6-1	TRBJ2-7	TGTGCCAGCAGACAGACAGGGGGCTACGAGCAGTACTTC	CASRQTGGYEQYF
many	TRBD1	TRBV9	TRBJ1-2	TGTGCCAGCAGCAAGGACAGGGCGTATGGCTACACCTTC	CASSKDRAYGYTF
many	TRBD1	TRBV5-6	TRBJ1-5	TGTGCCAGCAGCTTGGCCCGGGACAGAGTCAATCAGCCCCAGCATTTT	CASSLARDRVNQPQHF
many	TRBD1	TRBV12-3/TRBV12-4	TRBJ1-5	TGTGCCAGCAGCCCCAGACAGGGTCGCAATCAGCCCCAGCATTTT	CASSPRQGRNQPQHF
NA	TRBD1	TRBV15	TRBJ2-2	TGTGCCACCGGGGACAGAAACACCGGGGAGCTGTTTTTT	CATGDRNTGELFF
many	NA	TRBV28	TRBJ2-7	TGTGCCAGCAGTTTAACTGGTTTCGAGCAGTACTTC	CASSLTGFEQYF
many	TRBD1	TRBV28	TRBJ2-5	TGTGCCAGCACCGAACAAGGGACAGGGGGCGGGAAGACCCAGTACTTC	CASTEQGTGGGKTQYF
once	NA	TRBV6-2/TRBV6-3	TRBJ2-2	TGTGCCAGCAGGACAAGGGGGGCCGGGGAGCTGTTTTTT	CASRTRGAGELFF
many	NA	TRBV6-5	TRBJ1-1	TGTGCCAGCCGGCCGACAGGACAAATGAACACTGAAGCTTTCTTT	CASRPTGQMNTEAFF
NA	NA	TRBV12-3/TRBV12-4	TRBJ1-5	TGTGCCAGCAGTTTGGTTGGTCAGAATAGCAATCAGCCCCAGCATTTT	CASSLVGQNSNQPQHF
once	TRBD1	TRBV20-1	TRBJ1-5	TGCAGTGCTAGATCCACAGGGGCTGCGCAGCCCCAGCATTTT	CSARSTGAAQPQHF
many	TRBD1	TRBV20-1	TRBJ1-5	TGCAGTGCGTCCGGAGGGGGCGTAAGCAATCAGCCCCAGCATTTT	CSASGGGVSNQPQHF
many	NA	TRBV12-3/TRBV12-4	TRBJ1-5	TGTGCCAGCAGTTCAGGCAGAAACAATCAGCCCCAGCATTTT	CASSSGRNNQPQHF
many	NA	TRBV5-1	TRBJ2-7	TGCGCCAGCAGGGTACAGGGATCCTCCTACGAGCAGTACTTC	CASRVQGSSYEQYF
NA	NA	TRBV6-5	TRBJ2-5	TGTGCCAGCAGTTACTCGCAGGGGCGTGAGACCCAGTACTTC	CASSYSQGRETQYF
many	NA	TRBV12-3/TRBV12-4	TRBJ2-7	TGTGCCAGCAGTTTCCAGGAGGCCTACGAGCAGTACTTC	CASSFQEAYEQYF
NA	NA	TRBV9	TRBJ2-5	TGTGCCAGCTCCCGGGAGGGGGCTCAAGAGACCCAGTACTTC	CASSREGAQETQYF
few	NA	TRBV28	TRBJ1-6	TGTGCCAGCAGTTTTGGTGGGTCCTATAATTCACCCCTCCACTTT	CASSFGGSYNSPLHF
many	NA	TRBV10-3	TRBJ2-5	TGTGCCTCCTCGGCGGGGTTAGGGGCGGATATGGAGACCCAGTACTTC	CASSAGLGADMETQYF
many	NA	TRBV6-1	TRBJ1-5	TGTGCCAGCAGTGAAGTAAGAGGGGGGGCCGGTCAGCCCCAGCATTTT	CASSEVRGGAGQPQHF
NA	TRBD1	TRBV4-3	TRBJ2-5	TGCGCCAGCAGCCAAGGGCCCGGACAGGGAGAGACCCAGTACTTC	CASSQGPGQGETQYF
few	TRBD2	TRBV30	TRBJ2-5	TGTGCCTGGAGGGGGCTTGGGGCGGGAGAAGAGACCCAGTACTTC	CAWRGLGAGEETQYF
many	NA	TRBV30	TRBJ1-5	TGTGCCTGGAGTGTTTCGGCCAACAGACGAGGTCAGCCCCAGCATTTT	CAWSVSANRRGQPQHF
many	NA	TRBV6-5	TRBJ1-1	TGTGCCAGCTCTAACCGGTTGAACACTGAAGCTTTCTTT	CASSNRLNTEAFF
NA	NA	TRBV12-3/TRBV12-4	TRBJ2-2	TGTGCCAGCAGTTTATACCAGGGTGGCGGCGGGGAGCTGTTTTTT	CASSLYQGGGGELFF
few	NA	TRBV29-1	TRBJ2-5	TGCAGCGCCCTGACGGGGTTTCAAGAGACCCAGTACTTC	CSALTGFQETQYF
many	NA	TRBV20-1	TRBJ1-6	TGCAGTGCTAGGGACACTAATTCACCCCTCCACTTT	CSARDTNSPLHF
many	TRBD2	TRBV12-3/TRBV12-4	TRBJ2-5	TGTGCCAGCTGTGGTTCCGGGACTAGAGAGGAGACCCAGTACTTC	CASCGSGTREETQYF
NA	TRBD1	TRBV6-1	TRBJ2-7	TGTGCCAGCAGGTCCGGGACAGGGGAGAGAGAGCAGTACTTC	CASRSGTGEREQYF
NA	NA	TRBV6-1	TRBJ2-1	TGTGGCAGCACGGGGTACGAGCAGTTCTTC	CGSTGYEQFF
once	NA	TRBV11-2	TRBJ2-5	TGTGCCAGTAGCTTAGATGAGGGACGGAGAGGCGTGGAGACCCAGTACTTC	CASSLDEGRRGVETQYF